These 19 T cell receptor beta chains were sequenced from one sample in a study of early T cells in non-severe SARS-CoV-2 infection. TCRdb re-called the 5' RACE reads with MiXCR, one entry per CDR3 protein. In the table there are about 71,000 distinct CDR3 sequences, about 13% of which are singletons. Sequencing was done on a sample of whole blood. All receptors come from an adult who was a healthcare worker with PCR-confirmed SARS-CoV-2 infection or an uninfected control (not recorded which).

This clonotype showed up just a few times. The chain has TRBV29-1 and TRBJ2-2; a possible D gene is TRBD2 (6 bases). V was cut by 8 bases and J by 6 bases, with 22 bases left in between. Germline V CDR1 and CDR2: SQVTM, ANQGSEA. CDR3 length equals 15 residues. The CDR3: CSPTSGTFLPGELFF. In DNA, the CDR3 is TGCAGCCCAACTTCCGGGACTTTCCTACCCGGGGAGCTGTTTTTT.

A few counts support this clonotype. The gene calls are TRBV28 and TRBJ2-5; D remains ambiguous. Deletions cut 5 bases from V and 2 bases from J, with 9 bases between. Per germline, CDR1 MDHEN and CDR2 SYDVKM. The CDR3 has 13 residues. CDR3: CASSTYTQETQYF. The CDR3 nucleotides are TGTGCCAGCAGTACCTACACGCAAGAGACCCAGTACTTC. Drawing the rest from reference TRBV28 and TRBJ2-5, the complete variable domain is DVKVTQSSRYLVKRTGEKVFLECVQDMDHENMFWYRQDPGLGLRLIYFSYDVKMKEKGDIPEGYSVSREKKERFSLILESASTNQTSMYLCASSTYTQETQYFGPGTRLLVL.

This clonotype was observed at least ten times. This chain links TRBV12-3 or TRBV12-4 with TRBJ2-7; D ambiguous. CDR3 size: 13 residues. Deletions cut 3 bases from V and 4 bases from J, with 10 bases between. CDR3 DNA: TGTGCCAGCAGTTTTACAGCCCAATACGAGCAGTACTTC. Amino acid sequence: CASSFTAQYEQYF.

This clonotype has at least ten counts. The V and J genes are TRBV5-1 and TRBJ1-1; no clear D. The V gene's germline CDR1 is SGHRS and CDR2 YFSETQ. The CDR3 consists of 15 residues. The V and J ends lost 0 bases and 0 bases respectively, with 9 bases between them. DNA for the CDR3: TGCGCCAGCAGCTTGGTGACGGACTTGAACACTGAAGCTTTCTTT. Its translation: CASSLVTDLNTEAFF. Supplemented by reference TRBV5-1 and TRBJ1-1, the full variable domain reads KAGVTQTPRYLIKTRGQQVTLSCSPISGHRSVSWYQQTPGQGLQFLFEYFSETQRNKGNFPGRFSGRQFSNSRSEMNVSTLELGDSALYLCASSLVTDLNTEAFFGQGTRLTVV.

This clonotype was counted many times. The chain carries TRBV28 and TRBJ1-5, with D uncertain. CDR3 length: 11 amino acids. From germline, CDR1 is MDHEN and CDR2 SYDVKM. Trimming cost V 4 bases and J 9 bases, with 7 bases left between them. The CDR3 nucleotides read TGTGCCAGCAGTTACCCCGGGCCCCAGCATTTT. Protein sequence: CASSYPGPQHF.

This clonotype showed up many times. The genes are TRBV19 and TRBJ2-2; D unclear. Germline V gene sequence: CDR1 LNHDA, CDR2 SQIVND (reference sequence). The CDR3 extends over 13 amino acids. Trimming shortened V by 4 bases and J by 5 bases, and 8 bases separated the two germline ends. The CDR3, as DNA: TGTGCCAGTAGTACTGTCATTACCGGGGAGCTGTTTTTT. Translated, it gives CASSTVITGELFF.

This sequence joins TRBV19 and TRBJ1-5, with unresolved D. Trimming removed 1 base from V and 1 base from J, with 8 bases in between. Germline V gene lookup returns CDR1 LNHDA and CDR2 SQIVND (reference sequence). The CDR3 totals 15 residues. The DNA of the CDR3 is TGTGCCAGTAGTATAGTAGGCCGAAGCAATCAGCCCCAGCATTTT. Translation: CASSIVGRSNQPQHF.

This clonotype was picked up many times. The chain carries TRBV28 and TRBJ2-7, with D tentatively TRBD1 or TRBD2 (6 bases each). The CDR3 runs 15 residues. The ends were cut back, 5 bases at V and 3 bases at J, with 17 bases in the middle. The germline V gene has CDR1 MDHEN and CDR2 SYDVKM. The CDR3 DNA sequence: TGTGCCAGCAGTCTACCCGACAGGAGGGGCTACGAGCAGTACTTC. It is translated as CASSLPDRRGYEQYF.

The chain is built from TRBV12-3 or TRBV12-4 and TRBJ2-2; D may be TRBD1 (5 bases). V was cut by 7 bases and J by 6 bases, with 9 bases left in between. The CDR3 has 12 residues. The CDR3 here is CASIQGAGELFF. The DNA for the CDR3 is TGTGCCAGCATCCAGGGCGCCGGGGAGCTGTTTTTT.

In this sample, this clonotype turned up a few times. The chain has TRBV11-2 and TRBJ2-3, with D perhaps assigned TRBD1 or TRBD2 (6 bases each). Germline V lookup: CDR1 SGHAT, CDR2 FQNNGV. V was shortened by 2 bases and J by 0 bases, with 15 bases between the two germline ends. This CDR3 region has 17 residues. The CDR3 bases are TGTGCCAGCAGCTTACCCCTGAGAGGGGGGAGCACAGATACGCAGTATTTT. Protein sequence: CASSLPLRGGSTDTQYF.

The rearrangement uses TRBV9 and TRBJ2-1; 8 bases fit TRBD2. This CDR3 region has 16 residues. Germline CDR1 and CDR2: SGDLS and YYNGEE. The V segment lost 0 bases and the J segment 3 bases; nucleotides outside the gene matches: 5. The DNA of the CDR3 is TGTGCCAGCAGCGTAGGGCTAGCGGGCCTCTACAATGAGCAGTTCTTC. It is translated as CASSVGLAGLYNEQFF. Using reference TRBV9 and TRBJ2-1 for the parts outside the CDR3, the full variable domain is DSGVTQTPKHLITATGQRVTLRCSPRSGDLSVYWYQQSLDQGLQFLIQYYNGEERAKGNILERFSAQQFPDLHSELNLSSLELGDSALYFCASSVGLAGLYNEQFFGPGTRLTVL.

This clonotype was detected only a few times. The gene calls are TRBV5-1 and TRBJ2-2, with a possible D match to TRBD1 (5 bases). Germline-derived CDR1 and CDR2 are SGHRS and YFSETQ. The CDR3 length is 15 residues. V was trimmed by 1 base and J by 4 bases, leaving 11 bases between them. The CDR3 is CASSLQGKFTGELFF. The CDR3 DNA reads TGCGCCAGCAGCTTGCAGGGAAAGTTCACCGGGGAGCTGTTTTTT.

The V call is TRBV7-2, the J call TRBJ2-1, with D possibly TRBD2 on 6 matching bases. This CDR3 comprises 15 residues. Germline values: CDR1 SGHTA, CDR2 FQGNSA. The V end lost 1 base, the J end lost 9 bases, and 16 bases lay between the germline ends. CDR3 in DNA: TGTGCCAGCAGCTTAGTCGCTGCTCTAGCGTCTGAGCAGTTCTTC. Its protein is CASSLVAALASEQFF.

A remark on this clonotype: An end of the junction does not agree with germline; a read error may underlie this. The chain employs TRBV10-3 and TRBJ2-7; 8 bases are a match to TRBD2. The germline V gene encodes CDR1 ENHRY and CDR2 SYGVKD. CDR3 length equals 15 residues. Here the CDR3 reads CAISESGGILYKQYF. The DNA of the CDR3 is TGTGCCATCAGTGAGAGCGGGGGAATCCTCTACAAGCAGTACTTC.

The chain has TRBV20-1 and TRBJ1-2; a possible D gene is TRBD1 (5 bases). Per the germline V gene, CDR1 is DFQATT and CDR2 is SNEGSKA (reference sequence). Trimming pared 3 bases from V and 2 bases from J, leaving 19 bases between. The CDR3 totals 16 residues. CDR3 amino acids: CSARGIRDLPNYGYTF. In nucleotides, the CDR3 is TGCAGTGCTAGGGGGATTCGGGACCTCCCAAACTATGGCTACACCTTC.

Only a few counts were recorded for this clonotype. V is TRBV29-1 and J is TRBJ2-1, with TRBD2 matching over 8 bases. Germline CDR1 SQVTM, CDR2 ANQGSEA. After removal of 7 bases from V and 12 bases from J, the junction contained 11 bases not matched to a gene. The CDR3 spans 12 residues. This chain's CDR3 is CSGLASPFGQFF. The CDR3 DNA reads as TGCAGCGGACTAGCGTCACCATTCGGGCAGTTCTTC.

This clonotype was seen at least ten times. The CDR3 loop reads CSVASQPAYGYTF. DNA for the CDR3: TGCAGCGTTGCTTCACAGCCTGCCTATGGCTACACCTTC. This chain connects TRBV29-1 to TRBJ1-2, with no clear D. CDR1 SQVTM and CDR2 ANQGSEA come from the germline V gene. Trimming left V 4 bases short and J 4 bases short, with 13 bases between. There are 13 residues in the CDR3.

This clonotype came up a few times. V usage is TRBV29-1 and J usage is TRBJ2-5; D remains ambiguous. Trimming removed 3 bases at V and 5 bases at J, with 10 bases between. The CDR3 loop spans 12 amino acids. Germline loops: CDR1 SQVTM, CDR2 ANQGSEA. The CDR3 loop is CSVDIAFETQYF. For the CDR3, the DNA is TGCAGCGTTGATATCGCCTTTGAGACCCAGTACTTC. The full variable domain, completed using reference TRBV29-1 and TRBJ2-5, is SAVISQKPSRDICQRGTSLTIQCQVDSQVTMMFWYRQQPGQSLTLIATANQGSEATYESGFVIDKFPISRPNLTFSTLTVSNMSPEDSSIYLCSVDIAFETQYFGPGTRLLVL.

The V gene is TRBV5-1, the J gene TRBJ2-3; 7 positions agree with TRBD2. V was clipped by 0 bases and J by 2 bases; unmatched bases: 3. The germline V gene encodes CDR1 SGHRS and CDR2 YFSETQ. The CDR3 spans 15 residues. The CDR3: CASSLGEGNTDTQYF. The CDR3 DNA is TGCGCCAGCAGCTTGGGGGAGGGAAACACAGATACGCAGTATTTT.